One and the same sample provided the 6 T cell receptor beta chains below, sequenced in a study of cytomegalovirus exposure and HLA in healthy donors (dated by TCRdb to about 2017). Library preparation used the immunoSEQ multiplex PCR assay. A mixture of 60 forward primers for TCR Vbeta segments and 13 reverse primers for TCR Jbeta segments was used in the multiplex PCR. The immuneACCESS repertoire file appears here via TCRdb, limited to in-frame rearrangements. These files lack a portion of the clones; in checked studies, under half of the deficit traces to unresolved V genes, and the cause of the others is not known. For this sample there are some 150,000 clones; about 84% appear just once. Around 2.5% of the sample is in the top ten clones. Input material: PBMCs. The receptors here all came from a man in his fifties or sixties in good health and CMV-seronegative.

The J gene is TRBJ1-4, the V gene TRBV30; D is possibly TRBD1 (5 bases). Between the trimmed V and J ends, which lost 1 base and 8 bases, there was a span of 17 bases. Per the germline V gene, CDR1 is GTSNPN and CDR2 is SVGIG (reference sequence). The CDR3 is 15 amino acids. The CDR3 here is CAWSDQNRRGEKLFF. The CDR3 DNA is TGTGCCTGGAGTGACCAAAACAGGCGGGGAGAAAAACTGTTTTTT.

The genes are TRBV7-3 and TRBJ2-3; D call uncertain. Trimming removed 2 bases from V and 0 bases from J, with 6 bases in between. This CDR3 comprises 14 residues. Per germline, CDR1 SGHTA and CDR2 FQGTGA. DNA of the CDR3: TGTGCCAGCAGCTTATCCCAGAGCACAGATACGCAGTATTTT. Translating gives CASSLSQSTDTQYF. Filled out from reference TRBV7-3 and TRBJ2-3, the complete variable domain reads GAGVSQTPSNKVTEKGKYVELRCDPISGHTALYWYRQSLGQGPEFLIYFQGTGAADDSGLPNDRFFAVRPEGSVSTLKIQRTERGDSAVYLCASSLSQSTDTQYFGPGTRLTVL.

This rearrangement joins TRBV6-4 to TRBJ2-5, with 12 nucleotides matching TRBD2. The CDR3 has 17 residues. Per the germline V gene, CDR1 is MRHNA and CDR2 is SNTAGT. V lost 0 bases, J lost 5 bases, and 7 bases stayed unmatched. CDR3 sequence (DNA): TGTGCCAGCAGTGACTCGCTAGCGGGAGGGCCTGAGGAGACCCAGTACTTC. Encoded protein: CASSDSLAGGPEETQYF.

The CDR3 region has the DNA TGTGCCAGCACGGACAGTTTTTCTGGGGCCAACGTCCTGACTTTC. It specifies CASTDSFSGANVLTF. J is TRBJ2-6 and V is TRBV6-5; D might be TRBD1 (6 bases). The germline V gene has CDR1 MNHEY and CDR2 SVGAGI. The CDR3 consists of 15 residues. V was trimmed by 7 bases and J by 1 base, leaving 11 bases between them.

As concerns this clone: The same CDR3 arises from other DNA sequences in this sample as well. The gene calls are TRBV5-1 and TRBJ2-5; 10 positions match TRBD2. The V segment lost 0 bases and the J segment 5 bases; nucleotides outside the gene matches: 4. Per the germline V gene, CDR1 is SGHRS and CDR2 is YFSETQ. The CDR3 spans 15 residues. CDR3 protein: CASSLGSGGQETQYF. The CDR3 bases are TGCGCCAGCAGCTTGGGTAGCGGGGGGCAGGAGACCCAGTACTTC.

This clone occurred once. The gene calls are TRBV5-1 and TRBJ2-7; D possibly corresponds to TRBD1 (6 bases). The CDR3 consists of 14 residues. CDR1 and CDR2 (germline): SGHRS, YFSETQ. Trimming took off 5 bases at V and 1 base at J, with 13 bases between the two ends. CDR3 amino acids: CASSSTGMSYEQYF. CDR3 sequence (DNA): TGCGCCAGCAGTTCTACAGGGATGTCCTACGAGCAGTACTTC.